These 21 T cell receptor beta chains originate from one sample sequenced in a study of T cells after yellow fever vaccination. MiXCR was run by TCRdb on the 5' RACE reads, yielding one entry per CDR3 protein. The table records 300,000 to 350,000 distinct CDR3 sequences, 3% to 4.5% of them present only once. The material sequenced was PBMCs, taken 5 days after the yellow fever booster vaccination. Receptor source: a man between 18 and 35 years old who received the YFV17D yellow fever vaccine.

Ten or more counts support this clonotype. V and J are TRBV7-9 and TRBJ2-2; 7 positions match TRBD1. There are 14 residues in the CDR3. With 3 bases clipped from V and 4 bases from J, the junction kept 2 bases outside the gene matches. Germline values: CDR1 SEHNR, CDR2 FQNEAQ (reference sequence). The CDR3 loop is CASSFGTATGELFF. In DNA, the CDR3 is TGTGCCAGCAGCTTCGGGACAGCCACCGGGGAGCTGTTTTTT.

There are many counts of this clonotype. The V gene is TRBV7-6, the J gene TRBJ2-1, with 10 bases aligning to TRBD2. Unmatched junction bases numbered 10, after V lost 2 bases and J lost 9 bases. The V gene's germline CDR1 is SGHVS and CDR2 FNYEAQ. The CDR3 sequence is 16 residues long. CDR3 nucleotides: TGTGCCAGCAGCTTACCTACTAGCGGGGAAAGGGGTGAGCAGTTCTTC. Translated, it gives CASSLPTSGERGEQFF.

This clonotype was seen repeatedly, ten times or more. The J gene is TRBJ2-2, the V gene TRBV12-3 or TRBV12-4, with TRBD2 matching 12 bases. J gave up 7 bases and V 6 bases, and 9 bases lay outside the gene matches. This CDR3 spans 16 amino acids. The CDR3 DNA reads TGTGCCAGCAGCCCAAGGACTAGCGGGGTCGACGGGGAGCTGTTTTTT. Encoded protein: CASSPRTSGVDGELFF.

This rearrangement joins TRBV18 to TRBJ2-3; TRBD1 matches 9 bases. Germline CDR1 KGHSH, CDR2 LQKENI. V was clipped by 3 bases and J by 6 bases; unmatched bases: 7. The CDR3 totals 15 residues. CDR3 DNA sequence: TGTGCCAGCTCACCCAACCTCGACAGGGGGGATACGCAGTATTTT. Translation gives CASSPNLDRGDTQYF. The complete variable domain, with remaining parts taken from reference TRBV18 and TRBJ2-3, reads NAGVMQNPRHLVRRRGQEARLRCSPMKGHSHVYWYRQLPEEGLKFMVYLQKENIIDESGMPKERFSAEFPKEGPSILRIQQVVRGDSAAYFCASSPNLDRGDTQYFGPGTRLTVL.

This clonotype has a handful of counts. V and J are TRBV4-1 and TRBJ1-4; no reliable D call. CDR3 length equals 14 residues. Germline values: CDR1 MGHRA, CDR2 YSYEKL. Trimming removed 0 bases from V and 5 bases from J, with 7 bases in between. As DNA, the CDR3 is TGCGCCAGCAGCCAAGAGTCAGGAAATGAAAAACTGTTTTTT. Protein sequence: CASSQESGNEKLFF.

The chain carries TRBV18 and TRBJ1-2; TRBD1 aligns across 7 bases. This CDR3 comprises 16 residues. V lost 8 bases to trimming and J lost 8 bases; unmatched junction nucleotides: 20. CDR1 and CDR2 (germline): KGHSH, LQKENI. In DNA form, the CDR3 reads TGTGCCAGCACGCGAAACTCAGGACAGGACGAGGGAGGCTACACCTTC. It translates to CASTRNSGQDEGGYTF.

The chain uses TRBV7-9 and TRBJ2-2; 8 bases are shared with TRBD2. CDR3 size: 19 residues. From germline, CDR1 is SEHNR and CDR2 FQNEAQ (reference sequence). V dropped 5 bases and J dropped 5; count of bases not matched to a gene: 19. The CDR3 DNA is TGTGCCAGCAGCCCGCACTTAGTGACAGCGGGGGTCCGGACCGGGGAGCTGTTTTTT. Amino acid sequence: CASSPHLVTAGVRTGELFF.

This clonotype was recorded many times. The chain combines TRBV6-5 with TRBJ2-5, with TRBD2 identical over 7 bases. The CDR3 is 18 residues long. The germline V gene has CDR1 MNHEY and CDR2 SVGAGI. Germline trimming cut 0 bases from V and 3 bases from J; bases unmatched to any gene: 13. CDR3 residues: CASSYSLLARDPEETQYF. CDR3 sequence (DNA): TGTGCCAGCAGTTACTCGTTACTAGCGAGGGATCCAGAAGAGACCCAGTACTTC.

This clonotype was seen a handful of times. The chain employs TRBV19 and TRBJ2-2; D is unresolved. The germline V gene encodes CDR1 LNHDA and CDR2 SQIVND (reference sequence). The CDR3 totals 16 residues. Deletions cut 3 bases from V and 4 bases from J, with 15 bases between. The CDR3 region has the DNA TGTGCCAGTAGTATTTCGGGTGGTCGGGCCACCGGGGAGCTGTTTTTT. Encoded protein: CASSISGGRATGELFF.

Only a few counts were recorded for this clonotype. This chain links TRBV18 with TRBJ2-7; D uncertain. CDR1 KGHSH and CDR2 LQKENI come from the germline V gene. CDR3 length: 13 residues. Trimming pared 0 bases from V and 3 bases from J, leaving 6 bases between. This CDR3 is CASSPPSYYEQYF. CDR3 sequence (DNA): TGTGCCAGCTCACCACCGTCCTACTACGAGCAGTACTTC.

This clonotype was counted many times. The genes are TRBV3-1 and TRBJ1-1; 8 nucleotides match TRBD1. The CDR3 consists of 14 residues. CDR1 LGHDT and CDR2 YNNKEL come from the germline V gene (reference sequence). After removal of 4 bases from V and 5 bases from J, the junction contained 6 bases not matched to a gene. The CDR3 region is CASSRDRGITEAFF. CDR3 in DNA: TGTGCCAGCAGCCGAGACAGGGGCATAACTGAAGCTTTCTTT.

In its sample, this clonotype was seen many times. The chain combines TRBV5-1 with TRBJ2-7, with a possible D match to TRBD2 (6 bases). Trimming removed 4 bases at V and 0 bases at J, with 14 bases between. The CDR3 covers 15 residues. CDR1 SGHRS and CDR2 YFSETQ come from the germline V gene. CDR3 in amino acids: CASSESGTRSYEQYF. The CDR3 DNA sequence: TGCGCCAGCAGCGAATCCGGGACTCGCTCCTACGAGCAGTACTTC.

In this sample, this clonotype turned up many times. This rearrangement joins TRBV2 to TRBJ1-2; no clear D. This CDR3 region has 12 residues. Trimming stripped 4 bases from V and 6 bases from J, with 9 bases between. The germline CDR1 and CDR2 sequences are SNHLY and FYNNEI. The chain's CDR3 is CASSVERHGYTF. For the CDR3, the DNA is TGTGCCAGCAGTGTAGAACGGCATGGCTACACCTTC.

This chain uses TRBV7-2 with TRBJ2-7; D remains unclear. In germline, CDR1 is SGHTA, CDR2 FQGNSA. Deletions cut 1 base from V and 7 bases from J, with 14 bases between. The CDR3 runs 14 residues. In DNA form, the CDR3 reads TGTGCCAGCAGCTTAGGGATAAGCTTTAGGGAGCAGTACTTC. Its protein is CASSLGISFREQYF.

This clonotype came up many times. CDR3 sequence: CASSLGGFYEQYF. The CDR3 DNA follows: TGTGCCAGCAGTTTGGGGGGCTTCTACGAGCAGTACTTC. V is TRBV27 and J is TRBJ2-7, with D perhaps being TRBD1 or TRBD2 (6 bases each). Trimming stripped 3 bases from V and 3 bases from J, with 9 bases between. This CDR3 comprises 13 residues. Germline values: CDR1 MNHEY, CDR2 SMNVEV (reference sequence).

The table lists this clonotype with many counts. The J gene is TRBJ2-3, the V gene TRBV7-9, with D perhaps matching TRBD1 (6 bases). The ends were cut back, 2 bases at V and 6 bases at J, with 6 bases in the middle. Germline values: CDR1 SEHNR, CDR2 FQNEAQ (reference sequence). The CDR3 has 12 amino acids. CDR3 protein: CASSLQGDTQYF. The CDR3 region has the DNA TGTGCCAGCAGCTTACAGGGGGATACGCAGTATTTT.

This clonotype has only a few counts. V usage is TRBV7-2 and J usage is TRBJ1-1, with unresolved D. V dropped 5 bases and J dropped 1 base, with 14 bases sitting between them. This CDR3 spans 15 amino acids. The germline CDR1 and CDR2 sequences are SGHTA and FQGNSA. For the CDR3, the DNA is TGTGCCAGCAGCCCTTTTTTTCTGCCGAACACTGAAGCTTTCTTT. It specifies CASSPFFLPNTEAFF. Full variable domain (missing parts from reference TRBV7-2 and TRBJ1-1): GAGVSQSPSNKVTEKGKDVELRCDPISGHTALYWYRQSLGQGLEFLIYFQGNSAPDKSGLPSDRFSAERTGGSVSTLTIQRTQQEDSAVYLCASSPFFLPNTEAFFGQGTRLTVV.

The rearrangement joins TRBV18 to TRBJ1-6; D perhaps matches TRBD1 (6 bases). CDR3 length equals 14 residues. Germline lookup yields CDR1 KGHSH and CDR2 LQKENI. The V end was cut by 4 bases, the J end by 9 bases, with 13 bases between. The CDR3 sequence: CASSLGADGSPLHF. In nucleotides, the CDR3 is TGTGCCAGCTCACTGGGGGCGGACGGTTCACCCCTCCACTTT.

This clonotype was seen many times. The CDR3 spells CSANPDFGGYTF. The CDR3 region has the DNA TGCAGTGCTAACCCAGATTTTGGTGGCTACACCTTC. This chain connects TRBV20-1 to TRBJ1-2; D uncertain. CDR1 and CDR2 (germline): DFQATT, SNEGSKA (reference sequence). V lost 4 bases, J lost 7 bases, and 13 bases lay in between. The CDR3 runs to 12 residues.

This chain connects TRBV5-1 to TRBJ2-1; D is unresolved. In germline, CDR1 is SGHRS, CDR2 YFSETQ. This CDR3 has 18 residues. V lost 4 bases and J lost 1, with 21 bases in between. The CDR3 here is CASSPNPVRALSYNEQFF. The DNA of the CDR3 is TGCGCCAGCAGCCCCAACCCCGTAAGGGCGCTTTCCTACAATGAGCAGTTCTTC. Variable domain in full (rest from reference TRBV5-1 and TRBJ2-1): KAGVTQTPRYLIKTRGQQVTLSCSPISGHRSVSWYQQTPGQGLQFLFEYFSETQRNKGNFPGRFSGRQFSNSRSEMNVSTLELGDSALYLCASSPNPVRALSYNEQFFGPGTRLTVL.

This clonotype was recorded many times. This chain uses TRBV5-1 with TRBJ2-5, with no clear D. V lost 2 bases and J 5 bases, leaving 13 bases between the germline ends. Germline values: CDR1 SGHRS, CDR2 YFSETQ. There are 14 residues in the CDR3. The CDR3 loop is CASSLFGSEETQYF. CDR3 DNA sequence: TGCGCCAGCAGCTTATTTGGGTCAGAGGAGACCCAGTACTTC.